This TCR beta chain was profiled in a study of blood T cell repertoires in COVID-19. Original methodology: Scientists estimated how many nucleated cells there were by amplifying reference gene primers. The data were produced by immunoSEQ multiplex PCR, yet TCRdb's version contains in-frame clones alone and is incomplete. From that table come the V and J calls and clone size; the DNA was used to work out D and trimming. The data hold 200,000 to 300,000 clones, with about 85% observed a single time. The specimen was peripheral blood. The receptor's source is a man between 60 and 70 years old who had recovered from COVID-19.

In DNA form, the CDR3 reads TGTGCCAGCAGCTTAGGCGGGGACTCCTACAATGAGCAGTTCTTC. Its protein is CASSLGGDSYNEQFF. The V gene is TRBV7-9, the J gene TRBJ2-1; perhaps TRBD2 as D (6 bases). This CDR3 has 15 residues. V gave up 1 base and J gave up 0 bases, with 7 bases separating them. The germline CDR1 and CDR2 sequences are SEHNR and FQNEAQ (reference sequence). The variable domain in full, with the rest retrieved from reference TRBV7-9 and TRBJ2-1, is DTGVSQNPRHKITKRGQNVTFRCDPISEHNRLYWYRQTLGQGPEFLTYFQNEAQLEKSRLLSDRFSAERPKGSFSTLEIQRTEQGDSAMYLCASSLGGDSYNEQFFGPGTRLTVL.